The 3 T cell receptor beta chains in this list originate from one sample, sequenced in a study of long-term antiretroviral therapy in people with HIV. Running of the v3.0 immunoSEQ assay took place at survey level. Clones were sequenced by immunoSEQ multiplex PCR, and TCRdb holds only the in-frame ones, with some missing. Of about 28,000 clones in the sample, 84% were seen once. The material was unsorted PBMCs, obtained 0.4 years after starting antiretroviral therapy. The source is a man younger than 35 with HIV.

The chain recombines TRBV9 with TRBJ2-7; D gene unclear. Germline CDR1 and CDR2: SGDLS and YYNGEE. The length of the CDR3 is 12 residues. Deletions cut 0 bases from V and 4 bases from J, with 5 bases between. CDR3 nucleotide sequence: TGTGCCAGCAGCGTAGTGGATTACGAGCAGTACTTC. This translates into CASSVVDYEQYF.

V usage is TRBV27 and J usage is TRBJ1-1, with 7 bases lining up with TRBD1. The CDR3 is made up of 14 amino acids. In germline, CDR1 is MNHEY, CDR2 SMNVEV (reference sequence). J was trimmed by 10 bases and V by 6 bases; bases with no gene match: 14. The CDR3 bases are TGTGCCAGCAGCCCCCCAGGGGGGGGCGCTGGAGCTTTCTTT. Translated: CASSPPGGGAGAFF.

The chain links TRBV5-5 to TRBJ1-2; D gene uncertain. Looked up from germline, CDR1 is SGHKS and CDR2 is YYEKEE (reference sequence). The V end lost 4 bases, the J end lost 4 bases, and 8 bases lay between the germline ends. The CDR3 has 12 amino acids. CDR3 sequence reads: CASSDGSYGYTF. The DNA of the CDR3 is TGTGCCAGCAGCGACGGGTCCTATGGCTACACCTTC.